Each of the 10 T cell receptor beta chains below was sequenced from the same sample in a study of T cells in Graves' hyperthyroidism and ophthalmopathy. Template material for amplifying TCR beta CDR3 regions consisted of RNA transcripts. The TCR CDR3 first-round RT-PCR relied on the HTBI primer set. TCRdb passed the multiplex PCR reads through MiXCR, listing each CDR3 protein once. This table holds roughly 500,000 distinct CDR3 sequences, around 50% found once. Sequenced: peripheral blood or thyroid tissue (not recorded which). Receptor source: an adult woman with Graves' disease, either hyperthyroidism or ophthalmopathy (not recorded which).

There are many counts of this clonotype. The chain has TRBV7-9 and TRBJ2-2, with 8 bases aligning to TRBD2. The CDR3 extends over 14 amino acids. In germline, CDR1 is SEHNR, CDR2 FQNEAQ (reference sequence). Trimming removed 5 bases from V and 7 bases from J; junction bases left unmatched: 6. CDR3 sequence: CASSEREMGGELFF. In DNA, the CDR3 is TGTGCCAGCAGCGAGCGGGAGATGGGCGGGGAGCTGTTTTTT.

With regard to this clonotype: A read error may account for a junction end that differs from germline. This chain connects TRBV4-1 to TRBJ1-1; no reliable D call. Germline-derived CDR1 and CDR2 are MGHRA and YSYEKL. The CDR3 length is 15 residues. CDR3 region: CASSLVGEWDTEAFF. The CDR3 coding sequence is TGTGCCAGCAGCTTGGTCGGGGAATGGGACACTGAAGCTTTCTTT.

The V call is TRBV29-1, the J call TRBJ1-1; D remains unclear. Trimming cost V 3 bases and J 4 bases, with 12 bases left between them. Germline V CDR1 and CDR2: SQVTM, ANQGSEA. This CDR3 has 13 amino acids. CDR3 nucleotides: TGCAGCGTTGAGAGAGCTGCAAGCACTGAAGCTTTCTTT. Its protein is CSVERAASTEAFF.

This clonotype showed up just a few times. The rearrangement joins TRBV29-1 to TRBJ1-5; D uncertain. V lost 5 bases to trimming and J lost 0 bases, with 8 bases between them. The germline V gene encodes CDR1 SQVTM and CDR2 ANQGSEA. The CDR3 totals 13 residues. The CDR3, as DNA: TGCAGCGTTTCCGGCCATAGCAATCAGCCCCAGCATTTT. It encodes CSVSGHSNQPQHF.

In this sample, this clonotype turned up a few times. The genes are TRBV2 and TRBJ1-1, with D possibly matching TRBD1 (6 bases). V dropped 11 bases and J dropped 4 bases, with 14 bases sitting between them. The V gene's germline CDR1 is SNHLY and CDR2 FYNNEI. The length of the CDR3 is 12 residues. In DNA form, the CDR3 reads TGTGCCTCGACAGGAGGGACCACTGAAGCTTTCTTT. Its protein is CASTGGTTEAFF.

Many counts were recorded for this clonotype. V and J are TRBV11-2 and TRBJ2-7; a possible D gene is TRBD2 (6 bases). CDR1 SGHAT and CDR2 FQNNGV come from the germline V gene. V lost 1 base and J 2 bases, leaving 12 bases between the germline ends. The CDR3 totals 15 residues. The CDR3 sequence: CASSLALRDAYEQYF. The CDR3 DNA is TGTGCCAGCAGCTTAGCATTGCGGGACGCCTACGAGCAGTACTTC.

This clonotype was seen repeatedly, ten times or more. The V gene is TRBV20-1, the J gene TRBJ1-5; D is unclear. The V gene's germline CDR1 is DFQATT and CDR2 SNEGSKA (reference sequence). Between the trimmed V and J ends, which lost 5 bases and 0 bases, there was a span of 11 bases. This CDR3 has 14 residues. The CDR3 DNA reads TGCAGTGCTCACAGCGAATATAGCAATCAGCCCCAGCATTTT. Its translation: CSAHSEYSNQPQHF.

This clonotype was counted once. Being one base from a much bigger clone, this may be a read error. The gene calls are TRBV7-9 and TRBJ2-7, with D possibly being TRBD1 or TRBD2 (5 bases each). The ends were cut back, 5 bases at V and 9 bases at J, with 23 bases in the middle. Germline values: CDR1 SEHNR, CDR2 FQNEAQ (reference sequence). CDR3 length equals 15 residues. CDR3 DNA: TGTGCCAGCAGCAATGCACGGGACCCTTTTGGGGGGCAGTACTTC. It encodes CASSNARDPFGGQYF.

In this sample, this clonotype turned up many times. The gene calls are TRBV12-3 or TRBV12-4 and TRBJ2-2; D perhaps matches TRBD1 (5 bases). The CDR3 has 13 amino acids. Trimming stripped 6 bases from V and 5 bases from J, with 10 bases between. DNA for the CDR3: TGTGCCAGCAGGGGGCGTCGGACCGGGGAGCTGTTTTTT. Its protein product is CASRGRRTGELFF.

The CDR3 DNA follows: TGTGCCATCAGTGCTGGCCTGGACACTTATAGCAATCAGCCCCAGCATTTT. Translated: CAISAGLDTYSNQPQHF. The rearrangement links TRBV10-3 to TRBJ1-5, with a weak D call TRBD1 (5 bases). This CDR3 region has 17 residues. In germline, CDR1 is ENHRY, CDR2 SYGVKD. Trimming left V 4 bases short and J 0 bases short, with 16 bases between.